This T cell receptor beta chain is drawn from a study of cytomegalovirus exposure and HLA in healthy donors (dated by TCRdb to between 2016 and 2019). About the full investigation: A later analysis indicated that the 90 to 150 validation repertoires were generated on the platform also employed for the roughly 730 repertoires of the first cohort. The study was designed to test whether signatures of past pathogen exposure could be identified by cataloging public T cell receptors. A separate validation cohort of 100 to 150 different subjects was used in addition to the roughly 670-subject first cohort. To predict cytomegalovirus infection status, the study brought together high-throughput TCR immunosequencing, statistical association of individual TCRs with disease status, and machine learning.

V is reduced by 4 bases and J by 11 bases, leaving a spacing of 15 bases between them. The cysteine opens and the phenylalanine closes a CDR3 of 13 amino acids. The only DNA kept is the CDR3, 39 bases in frame from the first base. CDR1 and CDR2 are drawn from the germline V gene: SGHVS, FQNEAQ. The investigation overall reported the following: Across donors, most TCR sequences were observed very rarely, whereas some public TCRs were present in many individuals. According to the authors, the approach could potentially be generalized to other disease states and immunological phenotypes. Cytomegalovirus status was reported to be diagnosed by the classifier with high specificity and sensitivity in both the original and validation cohorts. In the study, 150 to 200 TCR beta chains were listed as associated with cytomegalovirus. Of the cluster scores, 90% to 95% were above 0 in a later analysis, which found that TCRs clustered in the first cohort also tended to co-occur in the approximately 130 validation repertoires. All 120 or so repertoires were used to score co-occurrence in the validation cohort in a later analysis, because that analysis had no HLA typing for the cohort. In vitro tests confirmed that a few of the cytomegalovirus-associated TCR beta chains recognize cytomegalovirus antigens.

The protocol used for the library was the immunoSEQ multiplex PCR assay. Per the authors' processing: A statistical classification framework was built for diagnosing cytomegalovirus status from the catalog of TCR beta chain sequences. This is the immuneACCESS table as TCRdb keeps it, with only in-frame sequences that have V and J called. A part of the clones is gone; compared with another copy, unresolved V genes explain less than half, and the rest is unexplained. Clonal size and the V and J genes are those of that table, whereas D and trimming came from the DNA. This sample comprises 200,000 to 250,000 clones, roughly 87% of them detected only once. The top ten clonotypes cover 12% of the sample. Donors formed part of the validation cohort, which comprised approximately 130 subjects and was distinct from the first cohort of fewer than 750 subjects. Regarding this clone: No antigen is known for it. Base qualities are not provided; no much larger clone lies one nucleotide away.

Recombination linked TRBV7-8 to TRBJ1-5, and perhaps TRBD1 as D gene, on 6 matching bases. The sequenced sample consisted of PBMCs. The sequence derives from a man aged 18-30 years in good health and CMV-seropositive. The CDR3 protein: CASSYAQGQAQHF. The nucleotide sequence is TGTGCCAGCAGCTACGCACAGGGTCAAGCCCAGCATTTT. The full variable domain, completed from the reference TRBV7-8 and TRBJ1-5 proteins outside the CDR3, reads GAGVSQSPRYKVAKRGQDVALRCDPISGHVSLFWYQQALGQGPEFLTYFQNEAQLDKSGLPSDRFFAERPEGSVSTLKIQRTQQEDSAVYLCASSYAQGQAQHFGDGTRLSIL.